One and the same sample provided the 32 T cell receptor beta chains below, sequenced in a study of T cell responses to AZD1222 COVID-19 vaccine (dated by TCRdb to about 2021). What this sample's time point label stands for: baseline before first vaccination. Preparation of the library involved the immunoSEQ multiplex PCR assay. The table comes from immuneACCESS by way of TCRdb, which keeps in-frame sequences with V and J called. Part of the clones is missing from these tables; in studies checked, under half for an unresolved V gene and the rest for unknown reasons. In all, the sample holds roughly 110,000 clones, and roughly 89% of those were seen once. The ten top clones hold under 25% of the sample. This specimen was peripheral blood, taken on day 0 of AZD1222 vaccination. The receptors stem from an adult in good health.

The rearrangement uses TRBV9 and TRBJ1-6, with a possible D match to TRBD1 (6 bases). V shed 2 bases and J shed 10 bases, with 16 bases lying between them. The germline gives CDR1 SGDLS, CDR2 YYNGEE. The length of the CDR3 is 15 residues. The CDR3 nucleotides are TGTGCCAGCAGCGTTACAGGGAGGAGTGAGTCACCCCTCCACTTT. Protein sequence: CASSVTGRSESPLHF.

By share, this clone counts as large. The sample holds other DNA sequences that translate to the same CDR3. The chain carries TRBV7-9 and TRBJ1-2, with D hard to call. This CDR3 is built from 13 residues. Germline V gene lookup returns CDR1 SEHNR and CDR2 FQNEAQ (reference sequence). V was shortened by 3 bases and J by 8 bases, with 13 bases between the two germline ends. The CDR3 loop reads CASSFGESGGYTF. As DNA, the CDR3 is TGTGCCAGCAGCTTTGGGGAAAGCGGCGGCTACACCTTC.

The chain links TRBV2 to TRBJ2-2; the D is unclear. Germline values: CDR1 SNHLY, CDR2 FYNNEI. The CDR3 runs to 11 residues. Trimming took 5 bases from V and 7 from J, leaving 5 bases between them. In DNA form, the CDR3 reads TGTGCCAGCAGTTCCAGCGGGGAGCTGTTTTTT. Amino acids: CASSSSGELFF.

The V and J genes are TRBV7-2 and TRBJ2-5; 7 bases align to TRBD1. Germline values: CDR1 SGHTA, CDR2 FQGNSA. The V segment lost 5 bases and the J segment 4 bases; nucleotides outside the gene matches: 4. The CDR3 consists of 13 residues. In nucleotides, the CDR3 is TGTGCCAGCAGCCCCCGGACAGGAGAGACCCAGTACTTC. As protein: CASSPRTGETQYF.

The chain is built from TRBV24-1 and TRBJ2-1; 13 nucleotides match TRBD2. CDR1 KGHDR and CDR2 SFDVKD come from the germline V gene. The CDR3 sequence is 14 residues long. V dropped 10 bases and J dropped 7; count of bases not matched to a gene: 6. The CDR3 nucleotides are TGTGCCACAATTACTAGCGGGGGGGAGAATGAGCAGTTCTTC. The encoded protein is CATITSGGENEQFF.

The genes are TRBV20-1 and TRBJ2-2; TRBD2 matches 9 bases. The CDR3 spans 15 residues. Germline values: CDR1 DFQATT, CDR2 SNEGSKA (reference sequence). J lost 5 bases, V lost 3 bases, and 7 bases had no gene match. CDR3 coding DNA: TGCAGTGCTAGTCATGCGGGACTAGCAACCGGGGAGCTGTTTTTT. This sequence encodes CSASHAGLATGELFF.

The CDR3 here is CASSQEGPGSQPQHF. The CDR3 DNA reads TGTGCCAGCAGCCAAGAAGGTCCGGGGAGTCAGCCCCAGCATTTT. V and J are TRBV3-1 (or the pseudogene TRBV3-2) and TRBJ1-5, with unresolved D. Trimming left V 0 bases short and J 6 bases short, with 12 bases between. Germline CDR1 is LGHDT and CDR2 is YNNKEL (reference sequence). The length of the CDR3 is 15 residues.

The CDR3 sequence is CASSRGTGLSYEQYF. For the CDR3, the DNA is TGTGCCAGCAGCCGGGGGACGGGTTTGTCCTACGAGCAGTACTTC. This chain joins TRBV5-6 and TRBJ2-7; D might be TRBD2 (6 bases). The CDR3 loop spans 15 amino acids. The germline V and J ends were trimmed by 4 bases and 1 base, with 15 bases remaining between them. Germline assignment: CDR1 SGHDT and CDR2 YYEEEE.

The chain carries TRBV19 and TRBJ2-5, with 7 bases matching TRBD2. With V trimmed by 6 bases and J by 2 bases, 12 bases remained unmatched. CDR1 is LNHDA and CDR2 is SQIVND in the germline V gene (reference sequence). CDR3 length: 16 amino acids. The CDR3 nucleotides are TGTGCCAGTAGACAGACGAGAGCGGGGAGGCAAGAGACCCAGTACTTC. Encoded protein: CASRQTRAGRQETQYF.

This chain links TRBV7-2 with TRBJ2-5; D remains unclear. In germline, CDR1 is SGHTA, CDR2 FQGNSA. V gave up 5 bases and J gave up 5 bases, with 15 bases separating them. This CDR3 is built from 14 residues. CDR3 region: CASSLGIPLETQYF. The CDR3 coding sequence is TGTGCCAGCAGCCTCGGAATCCCTCTGGAGACCCAGTACTTC.

This clone appeared a single time. V gene TRBV5-1 combines with J gene TRBJ2-1, with 8 positions matching TRBD2. The junction had 5 bases not matched to a gene; V was cut back by 3 bases and J by 0 bases. The CDR3 runs to 16 residues. The germline V gene has CDR1 SGHRS and CDR2 YFSETQ. The CDR3 coding sequence is TGCGCCAGCAGCTCGGGGGGGAGTTTCTCCTACAATGAGCAGTTCTTC. Translation: CASSSGGSFSYNEQFF.

The chain carries TRBV19 and TRBJ1-2, with 7 bases matching TRBD1. The germline gives CDR1 LNHDA, CDR2 SQIVND (reference sequence). V was pared by 1 base and J by 2 bases, with 4 bases of the junction left unmatched. The CDR3 has 15 amino acids. The CDR3 reads CASSIGGGANYGYTF. CDR3 in DNA: TGTGCCAGTAGTATAGGAGGGGGCGCAAACTATGGCTACACCTTC.

The V call is TRBV4-3, the J call TRBJ1-2, with D uncertain. V shed 0 bases and J shed 8 bases, with 16 bases lying between them. CDR3 length: 15 residues. Per germline, CDR1 LGHNA and CDR2 YSLEER. The CDR3 here is CASSQDYKGREGYTF. The CDR3 DNA reads as TGCGCCAGCAGCCAAGATTACAAAGGGAGGGAAGGCTACACCTTC.

The J gene is TRBJ2-2, the V gene TRBV6-5; tentative D call: TRBD2 (5 bases). Germline V gives CDR1 MNHEY, CDR2 SVGAGI. Trimming pared 4 bases from V and 9 bases from J, leaving 15 bases between. This CDR3 contains 14 residues. The CDR3 loop reads CASSLRAIFRELFF. The CDR3 coding sequence is TGTGCCAGCAGTTTGAGGGCGATATTCCGGGAGCTGTTTTTT.

This chain uses TRBV5-1 with TRBJ2-5; no reliable D call. This CDR3 is 14 amino acids long. The germline gives CDR1 SGHRS, CDR2 YFSETQ. Trimming pared 0 bases from V and 5 bases from J, leaving 11 bases between. This chain's CDR3 is CASSLEASWETQYF. The DNA for the CDR3 is TGCGCCAGCAGCTTGGAAGCCTCTTGGGAGACCCAGTACTTC.

The chain couples TRBV19 to TRBJ1-1, with 8 bases aligning to TRBD1. V was clipped by 5 bases and J by 1 base; unmatched bases: 3. In germline, CDR1 is LNHDA, CDR2 SQIVND (reference sequence). The CDR3 sequence is 14 residues long. The CDR3 DNA reads as TGTGCCAGTAGTTTCGGGACAGGGAACACTGAAGCTTTCTTT. Translating gives CASSFGTGNTEAFF.

V is TRBV11-3 and J is TRBJ1-5; weak D call: TRBD1 (6 bases). The V end lost 9 bases, the J end lost 5 bases, and 26 bases lay between the germline ends. This CDR3 is built from 17 residues. Germline lookup yields CDR1 SGHNT and CDR2 YENEEA. In nucleotides, the CDR3 is TGTGCCAGGGGACCCGGGACATCGGGGGGTGGGGATCAGCCCCAGCATTTT. Protein product: CARGPGTSGGGDQPQHF.

CDR3 in DNA: TGTGCCAGCAGTTACTCGGTATCGATTGCATCCTACGAGCAGTACTTC. It is translated as CASSYSVSIASYEQYF. This chain connects TRBV6-5 to TRBJ2-7; no reliable D call. The CDR3 is made up of 16 amino acids. Trimming removed 0 bases at V and 1 base at J, with 13 bases between. CDR1 and CDR2 from the germline V gene are MNHEY and SVGAGI.

V and J are TRBV9 and TRBJ2-1; 7 bases are a match to TRBD2. With V trimmed by 1 base and J by 4 bases, 8 bases remained unmatched. The CDR3 spans 16 residues. Germline V gives CDR1 SGDLS, CDR2 YYNGEE. CDR3 loop: CASSVRDLAVYNEQFF. CDR3 DNA sequence: TGTGCCAGCAGCGTAAGGGATCTAGCGGTTTACAATGAGCAGTTCTTC.

The CDR3 DNA sequence: TGTGCCAGCAGCCAAACCCTAGCGGGCCATTCCTACAATGAGCAGTTCTTC. The encoded protein is CASSQTLAGHSYNEQFF. V gene TRBV3-1 (or the pseudogene TRBV3-2) combines with J gene TRBJ2-1; the match to TRBD2 covers 8 bases. After removal of 2 bases from V and 1 base from J, the junction contained 7 bases not matched to a gene. The CDR3 has 17 residues. CDR1 LGHDT and CDR2 YNNKEL come from the germline V gene (reference sequence).

The J gene is TRBJ2-7, the V gene TRBV19, with D tentatively TRBD1 (6 bases). Germline assignment: CDR1 LNHDA and CDR2 SQIVND (reference sequence). The CDR3 runs to 14 residues. Trimming pared 3 bases from V and 3 bases from J, leaving 12 bases between. The CDR3 spells CASSIRGEVYEQYF. CDR3 coding DNA: TGTGCCAGTAGTATCAGGGGCGAGGTCTACGAGCAGTACTTC.

The V and J genes are TRBV19 and TRBJ1-4; no reliable D call. Trimming left V 5 bases short and J 5 bases short, with 12 bases between. Germline loops: CDR1 LNHDA, CDR2 SQIVND (reference sequence). The length of the CDR3 is 14 residues. CDR3 region: CASSRRGGNEKLFF. The CDR3 DNA reads TGTGCCAGTAGTCGCCGGGGAGGGAATGAAAAACTGTTTTTT.

The chain employs TRBV7-2 and TRBJ2-1, with D possibly matching TRBD2 (6 bases). Trimming took 5 bases from V and 4 from J, leaving 12 bases between them. The CDR3 loop spans 14 amino acids. CDR1 and CDR2 from the germline V gene are SGHTA and FQGNSA. CDR3 bases: TGTGCCAGCAGCCCCTACGCGGGATACAATGAGCAGTTCTTC. It codes for CASSPYAGYNEQFF. The full variable domain, in which reference TRBV7-2 and TRBJ2-1 provide the parts outside the CDR3, is GAGVSQSPSNKVTEKGKDVELRCDPISGHTALYWYRQSLGQGLEFLIYFQGNSAPDKSGLPSDRFSAERTGGSVSTLTIQRTQQEDSAVYLCASSPYAGYNEQFFGPGTRLTVL.

J is TRBJ2-5 and V is TRBV7-2, with TRBD2 matching over 13 bases. This CDR3 contains 16 residues. CDR1 is SGHTA, CDR2 FQGNSA, per germline. V lost 5 bases to trimming and J lost 4 bases; unmatched junction nucleotides: 7. The CDR3 region is CASSLGTSGDRETQYF. The CDR3 DNA reads TGTGCCAGCAGCCTAGGGACTAGCGGGGATCGAGAGACCCAGTACTTC.

The rearrangement links TRBV3-1 (or the pseudogene TRBV3-2) to TRBJ2-2; the match to TRBD2 covers 8 bases. V trimming: 0 bases; J trimming: 6 bases; junction bases outside the gene matches: 3. This CDR3 contains 15 residues. Germline V gene lookup returns CDR1 LGHDT and CDR2 YNNKEL (reference sequence). The DNA of the CDR3 is TGTGCCAGCAGCCAAGATTTGCGGGGGGCCGGGGAGCTGTTTTTT. It encodes CASSQDLRGAGELFF.

The chain couples TRBV4-2 to TRBJ1-2; D is ambiguous. The V end lost 0 bases, the J end lost 8 bases, and 13 bases lay between the germline ends. Germline assignment: CDR1 LGHNA and CDR2 YNFKEQ. The CDR3 contains 14 residues. The CDR3 bases are TGTGCCAGCAGCCAAGAATTTAGGCAAAGCGGCTACACCTTC. It codes for CASSQEFRQSGYTF.

This chain links TRBV6-1 with TRBJ1-3; D gene ambiguous. Trimming removed 1 base at V and 4 bases at J, with 5 bases between. There are 13 residues in the CDR3. Germline V gene lookup returns CDR1 MNHNS and CDR2 SASEGT. The CDR3 sequence: CASSEGGGNTIYF. DNA of the CDR3: TGTGCCAGCAGTGAAGGAGGGGGAAACACCATATATTTT.

The rearrangement links TRBV5-5 to TRBJ2-3, with 9 bases lining up with TRBD2. Germline loops: CDR1 SGHKS, CDR2 YYEKEE (reference sequence). CDR3 length equals 17 residues. V was clipped by 1 base and J by 4 bases; unmatched bases: 10. CDR3 sequence reads: CASSLMSAGGPPDTQYF. As DNA, the CDR3 is TGTGCCAGCAGCTTGATGTCGGCGGGGGGGCCCCCAGATACGCAGTATTTT.

The V gene is TRBV5-4, the J gene TRBJ2-7, with no clear D. V was trimmed by 2 bases and J by 3 bases, leaving 12 bases between them. CDR1 SGHNT and CDR2 YYREEE come from the germline V gene (reference sequence). The CDR3 spans 14 residues. The CDR3, as DNA: TGTGCCAGCAGCTTATCAGGATTCAGCTACGAGCAGTACTTC. It is translated as CASSLSGFSYEQYF.

Remarks on this clone: Other DNA sequences within the sample encode an identical CDR3. This rearrangement joins TRBV19 to TRBJ1-1; D possibly corresponds to TRBD1 (5 bases). Germline V gives CDR1 LNHDA, CDR2 SQIVND (reference sequence). The CDR3 totals 14 residues. The germline V and J ends were trimmed by 4 bases and 1 base, with 10 bases remaining between them. CDR3 loop: CASSTGTENTEAFF. In nucleotides, the CDR3 is TGTGCCAGTAGTACCGGGACCGAGAACACTGAAGCTTTCTTT.

This chain connects TRBV6-1 to TRBJ1-4, with TRBD1 as a possible D gene (6 bases). The germline V gene encodes CDR1 MNHNS and CDR2 SASEGT. The CDR3 runs 14 residues. The V end was cut by 3 bases, the J end by 3 bases, with 8 bases between. The CDR3 is CASSERGPNEKLFF. As DNA, the CDR3 is TGTGCCAGCAGTGAGCGGGGGCCTAATGAAAAACTGTTTTTT.

The V gene is TRBV6-5, the J gene TRBJ2-7; TRBD2 agrees at 7 bases. The CDR3 runs 16 residues. The V segment lost 0 bases and the J segment 5 bases; nucleotides outside the gene matches: 10. Germline CDR1 is MNHEY and CDR2 is SVGAGI. This CDR3 reads CASSYSMLAVLHEQYF. DNA of the CDR3: TGTGCCAGCAGTTACTCGATGCTAGCGGTTCTCCACGAGCAGTACTTC.